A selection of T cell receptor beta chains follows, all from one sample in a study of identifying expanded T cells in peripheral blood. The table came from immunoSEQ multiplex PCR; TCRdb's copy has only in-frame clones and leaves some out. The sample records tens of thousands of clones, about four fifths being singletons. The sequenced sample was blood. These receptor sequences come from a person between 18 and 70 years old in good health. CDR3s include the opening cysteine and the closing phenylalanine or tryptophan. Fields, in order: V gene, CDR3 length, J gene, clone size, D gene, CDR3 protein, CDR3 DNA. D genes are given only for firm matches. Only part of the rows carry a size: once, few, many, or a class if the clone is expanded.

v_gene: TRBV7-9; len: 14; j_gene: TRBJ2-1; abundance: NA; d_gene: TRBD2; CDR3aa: CASSRSGRFDEQFF; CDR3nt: TGTGCCAGCAGCCGTAGCGGGAGATTCGATGAGCAGTTCTTC
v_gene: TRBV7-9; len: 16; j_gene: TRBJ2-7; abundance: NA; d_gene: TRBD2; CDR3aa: CASSAGLAGGRHEQYF; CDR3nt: TGTGCCAGCAGCGCGGGACTAGCGGGAGGGCGCCACGAGCAGTACTTC
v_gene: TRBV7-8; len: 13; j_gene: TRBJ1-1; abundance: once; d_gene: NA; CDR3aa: CASSFLITGEAFF; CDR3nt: TGTGCCAGCAGCTTCCTTATTACAGGGGAAGCTTTCTTT
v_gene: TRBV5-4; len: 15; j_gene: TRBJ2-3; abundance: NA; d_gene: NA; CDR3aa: CASSLALGSTDTQYF; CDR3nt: TGTGCCAGCAGCTTGGCTCTGGGAAGCACAGATACGCAGTATTTT
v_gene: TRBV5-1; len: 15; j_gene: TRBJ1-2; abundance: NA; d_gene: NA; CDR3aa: CASSPTVGGEVGYTF; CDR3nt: TGCGCCAGCAGCCCCACGGTAGGGGGGGAAGTTGGCTACACCTTC
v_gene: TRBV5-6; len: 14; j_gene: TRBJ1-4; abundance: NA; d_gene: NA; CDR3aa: CASSRGSSRQKLFF; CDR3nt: TGTGCCAGCAGCCGTGGGTCTTCCCGGCAAAAACTGTTTTTT
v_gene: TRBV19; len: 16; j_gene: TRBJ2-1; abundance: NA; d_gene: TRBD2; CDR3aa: CASSFWTSGRFNEQFF; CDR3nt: TGTGCCAGTAGTTTCTGGACTAGCGGGAGATTCAATGAGCAGTTCTTC
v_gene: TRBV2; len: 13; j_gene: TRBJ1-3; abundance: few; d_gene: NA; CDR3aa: CASSEEGRNTIYF; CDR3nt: TGTGCCAGCAGTGAAGAGGGTAGGAACACCATATATTTT
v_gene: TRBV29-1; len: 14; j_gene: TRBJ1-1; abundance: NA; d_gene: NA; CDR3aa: CSVATGRGNTEAFF; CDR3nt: TGCAGCGTCGCCACAGGGAGAGGAAACACTGAAGCTTTCTTT
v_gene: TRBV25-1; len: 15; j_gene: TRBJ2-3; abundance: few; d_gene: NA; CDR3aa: CASSETGAWGDTQYF; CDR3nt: TGTGCCAGCAGTGAAACGGGCGCCTGGGGAGATACGCAGTATTTT
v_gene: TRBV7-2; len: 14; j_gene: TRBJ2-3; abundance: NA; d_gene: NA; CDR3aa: CATLAGSSSDTQYF; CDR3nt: TGTGCCACCCTAGCCGGGAGCTCCTCAGATACGCAGTATTTT
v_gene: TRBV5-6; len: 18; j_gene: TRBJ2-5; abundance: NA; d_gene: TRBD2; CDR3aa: CASSLISGTTAQFGTQYF; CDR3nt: TGTGCCAGCAGCTTAATTTCCGGGACTACAGCACAATTCGGGACCCAGTACTTC
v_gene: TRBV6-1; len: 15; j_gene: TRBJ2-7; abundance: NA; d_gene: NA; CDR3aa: CASSVQALGPYEQYF; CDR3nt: TGTGCCAGCAGCGTTCAGGCCCTTGGGCCCTACGAGCAGTACTTC
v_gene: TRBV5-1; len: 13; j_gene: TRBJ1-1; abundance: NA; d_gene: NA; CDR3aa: CASSLRGHLEAFF; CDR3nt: TGCGCCAGCAGCTTGAGAGGGCACCTAGAAGCTTTCTTT
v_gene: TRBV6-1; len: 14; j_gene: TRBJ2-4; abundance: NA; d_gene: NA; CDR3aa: CASRPGEAKNIQYF; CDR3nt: TGTGCCAGCAGGCCGGGGGAGGCCAAAAACATTCAGTACTTC
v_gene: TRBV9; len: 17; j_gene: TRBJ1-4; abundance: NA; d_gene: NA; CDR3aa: CASSGRGRPGSNEKLFF; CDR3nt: TGTGCCAGCAGCGGTCGTGGGAGGCCAGGTTCCAATGAAAAACTGTTTTTT
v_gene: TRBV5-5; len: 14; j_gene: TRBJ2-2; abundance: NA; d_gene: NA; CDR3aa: CASSLGRGTGELFF; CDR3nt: TGTGCCAGCAGCTTAGGGCGGGGCACCGGGGAGCTGTTTTTT
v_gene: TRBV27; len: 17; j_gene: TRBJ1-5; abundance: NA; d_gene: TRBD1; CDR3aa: CASSPLGQGLSNQPQHF; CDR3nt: TGTGCCAGCAGCCCCCTAGGACAGGGCCTTAGCAATCAGCCCCAGCATTTT
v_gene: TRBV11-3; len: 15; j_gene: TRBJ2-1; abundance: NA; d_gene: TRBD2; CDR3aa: CASSYGTSGRNEQFF; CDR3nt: TGTGCCAGCAGCTACGGGACTAGCGGGAGGAATGAGCAGTTCTTC
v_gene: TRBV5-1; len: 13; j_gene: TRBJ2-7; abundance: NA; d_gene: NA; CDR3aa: CASSLQGIYEQYF; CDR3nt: TGCGCCAGCAGCTTGCAGGGGATTTACGAGCAGTACTTC